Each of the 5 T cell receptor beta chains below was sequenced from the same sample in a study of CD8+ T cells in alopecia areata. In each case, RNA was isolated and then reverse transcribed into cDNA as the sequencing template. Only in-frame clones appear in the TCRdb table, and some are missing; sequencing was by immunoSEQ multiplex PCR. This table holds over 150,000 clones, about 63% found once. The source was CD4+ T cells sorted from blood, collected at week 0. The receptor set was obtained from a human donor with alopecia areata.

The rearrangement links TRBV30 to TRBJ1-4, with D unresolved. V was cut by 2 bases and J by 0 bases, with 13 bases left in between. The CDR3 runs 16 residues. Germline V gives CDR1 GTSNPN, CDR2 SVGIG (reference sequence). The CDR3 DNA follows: TGTGCCTGGAGTAAACCTCCAGGACCAACTAATGAAAAACTGTTTTTT. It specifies CAWSKPPGPTNEKLFF.

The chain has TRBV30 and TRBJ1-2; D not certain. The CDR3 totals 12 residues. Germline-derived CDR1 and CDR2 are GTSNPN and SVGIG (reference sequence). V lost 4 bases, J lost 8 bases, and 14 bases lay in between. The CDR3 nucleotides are TGTGCCTGGAAGCTAGGGCCAGCAGGCTACACCTTC. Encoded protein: CAWKLGPAGYTF.

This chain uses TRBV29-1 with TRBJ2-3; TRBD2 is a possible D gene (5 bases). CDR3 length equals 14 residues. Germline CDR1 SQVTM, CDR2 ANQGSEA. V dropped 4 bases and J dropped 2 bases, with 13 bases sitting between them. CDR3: CSVAASGHTDTQYF. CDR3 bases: TGCAGCGTTGCGGCCAGCGGCCACACAGATACGCAGTATTTT.

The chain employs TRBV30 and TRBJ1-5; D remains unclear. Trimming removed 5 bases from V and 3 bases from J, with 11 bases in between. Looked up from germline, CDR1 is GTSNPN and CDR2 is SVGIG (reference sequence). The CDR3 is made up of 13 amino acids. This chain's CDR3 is CAWSPGLNQPQHF. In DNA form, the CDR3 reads TGTGCCTGGTCTCCGGGCCTCAATCAGCCCCAGCATTTT. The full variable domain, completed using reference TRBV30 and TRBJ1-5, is SQTIHQWPATLVQPVGSPLSLECTVEGTSNPNLYWYRQAAGRGLQLLFYSVGIGQISSEVPQNLSASRPQDRQFILSSKKLLLSDSGFYLCAWSPGLNQPQHFGDGTRLSIL.

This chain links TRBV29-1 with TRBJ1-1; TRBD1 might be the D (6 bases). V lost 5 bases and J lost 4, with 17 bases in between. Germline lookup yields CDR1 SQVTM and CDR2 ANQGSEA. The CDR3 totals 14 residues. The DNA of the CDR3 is TGCAGCGTTACCGCACAGGGTAGTGGCACTGAAGCTTTCTTT. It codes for CSVTAQGSGTEAFF. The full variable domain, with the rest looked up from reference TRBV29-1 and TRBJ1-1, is SAVISQKPSRDICQRGTSLTIQCQVDSQVTMMFWYRQQPGQSLTLIATANQGSEATYESGFVIDKFPISRPNLTFSTLTVSNMSPEDSSIYLCSVTAQGSGTEAFFGQGTRLTVV.